The present T cell receptor (beta chain) was sequenced within a study of blood T cell repertoires in COVID-19. Turning to the study itself: T cells, B-cell-depleted T cells, or PBMCs provided the cDNA or gDNA that served as material.

As handled by the study authors: Reference gene primer amplification gave estimated nucleated cell counts. The assay was immunoSEQ multiplex PCR, and TCRdb's table has in-frame clones only and misses some. The D gene and trimming were derived from the DNA, and the V and J assignments and clone size from that table. The sample has over 140,000 clones, around 79% seen once; the top ten hold 2.5% to 3%. In terms of age and location, participants ranged from roughly 18 to 100 years and lived in about 25 US areas. Among Cohort 3 donors, those recovered had two negative PCRs, clearance, or symptom resolution. This CDR3 comprises 14 residues. With V trimmed by 7 bases and J by 3 bases, 7 bases remained unmatched. Germline assignment: CDR1 SGHDT and CDR2 YYEEEE.

The chain uses TRBV5-6 and TRBJ1-2, with 9 bases lining up with TRBD1. This receptor was identified in a woman in her forties or fifties who had recovered from COVID-19. The sample consisted of PBMCs or T cells enriched from blood (not recorded which). This chain's CDR3 is CASSGTGRDYGYTF. The CDR3 DNA reads as TGTGCCAGCTCCGGGACAGGGAGGGACTATGGCTACACCTTC.